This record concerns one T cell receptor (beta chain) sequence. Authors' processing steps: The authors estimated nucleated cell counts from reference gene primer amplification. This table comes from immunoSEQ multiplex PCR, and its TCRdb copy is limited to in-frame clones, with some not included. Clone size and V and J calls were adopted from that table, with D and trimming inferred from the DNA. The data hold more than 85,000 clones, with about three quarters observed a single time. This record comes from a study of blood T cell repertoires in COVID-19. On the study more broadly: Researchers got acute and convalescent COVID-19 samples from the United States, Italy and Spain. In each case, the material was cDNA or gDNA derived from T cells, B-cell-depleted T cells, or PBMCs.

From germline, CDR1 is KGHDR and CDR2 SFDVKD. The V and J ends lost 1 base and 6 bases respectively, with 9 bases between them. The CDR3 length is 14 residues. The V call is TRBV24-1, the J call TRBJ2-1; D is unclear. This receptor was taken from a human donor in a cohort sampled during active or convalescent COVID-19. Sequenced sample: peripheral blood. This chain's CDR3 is CATSDFGSPNEQFF. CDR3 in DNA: TGTGCCACCAGTGATTTTGGCTCGCCCAATGAGCAGTTCTTC.